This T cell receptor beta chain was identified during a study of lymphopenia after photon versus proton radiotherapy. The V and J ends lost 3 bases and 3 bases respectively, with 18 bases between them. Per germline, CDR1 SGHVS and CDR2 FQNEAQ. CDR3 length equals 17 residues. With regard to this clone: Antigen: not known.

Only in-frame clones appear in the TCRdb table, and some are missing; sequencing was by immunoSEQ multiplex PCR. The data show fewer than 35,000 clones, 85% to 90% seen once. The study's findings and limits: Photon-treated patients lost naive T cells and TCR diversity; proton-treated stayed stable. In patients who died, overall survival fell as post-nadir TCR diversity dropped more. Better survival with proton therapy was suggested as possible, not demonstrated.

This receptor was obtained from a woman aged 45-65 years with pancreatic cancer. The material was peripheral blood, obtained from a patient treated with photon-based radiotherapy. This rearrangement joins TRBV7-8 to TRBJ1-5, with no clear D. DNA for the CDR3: TGTGCCAGCAGCTTGGCCCGTTCGTGGGAGGTCAATCAGCCCCAGCATTTT. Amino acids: CASSLARSWEVNQPQHF.